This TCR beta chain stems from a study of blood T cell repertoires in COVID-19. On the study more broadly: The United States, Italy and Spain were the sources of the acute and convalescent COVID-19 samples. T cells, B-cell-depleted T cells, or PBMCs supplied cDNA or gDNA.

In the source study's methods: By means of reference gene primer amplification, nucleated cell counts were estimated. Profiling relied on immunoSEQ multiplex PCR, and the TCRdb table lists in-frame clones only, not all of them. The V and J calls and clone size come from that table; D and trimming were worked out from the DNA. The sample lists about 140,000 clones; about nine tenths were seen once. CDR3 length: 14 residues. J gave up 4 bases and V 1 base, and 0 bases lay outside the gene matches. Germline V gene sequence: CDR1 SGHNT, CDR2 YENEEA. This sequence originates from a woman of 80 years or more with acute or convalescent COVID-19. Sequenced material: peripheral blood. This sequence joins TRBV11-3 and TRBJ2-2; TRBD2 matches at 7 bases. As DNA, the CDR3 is TGTGCCAGCAGCTTAGGGGGGGGCACCGGGGAGCTGTTTTTT. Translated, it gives CASSLGGGTGELFF.